These T cell receptor beta chains were read from a single sample in a study of response to subunit inactivated influenza vaccine. Via MiXCR, TCRdb re-called the RT-PCR reads, giving one row per CDR3 protein. The profile covers over 750,000 distinct CDR3 sequences, with around 20% appearing a single time and 10% taken by the ten largest. The material sequenced was PBMCs from blood, taken 4 to 6 days after vaccination. These receptors all come from a man aged 50 or older who received an inactivated influenza vaccine. The CDR3 runs from the conserved cysteine through the conserved F or W. A D gene is named only where the DNA matches it firmly. Some rows mark clone size as missing; the rest say once, few, many or name a class of expanded clone.

d_call: .
v_call: TRBV4-3
j_call: TRBJ2-1
clone_size: many
cdr3_aa: CASSQDSVPYNEQFF
cdr3_nt: TGCGCCAGCAGCCAAGACTCAGTCCCTTACAATGAGCAGTTCTTC

d_call: .
v_call: TRBV6-5
j_call: TRBJ2-5
clone_size: .
cdr3_aa: CASSYLSEETQYF
cdr3_nt: TGTGCCAGCAGTTACTTATCGGAGGAGACCCAGTACTTC

d_call: TRBD2
v_call: TRBV20-1
j_call: TRBJ2-7
clone_size: .
cdr3_aa: CSATKVAGGLYEQYF
cdr3_nt: TGCAGTGCGACGAAAGTAGCGGGGGGGCTCTACGAGCAGTACTTC

d_call: .
v_call: TRBV9
j_call: TRBJ1-1
clone_size: .
cdr3_aa: CASSVEPSNTEAFF
cdr3_nt: TGTGCCAGCAGCGTAGAACCTTCGAACACTGAAGCTTTCTTT

d_call: .
v_call: TRBV5-1
j_call: TRBJ2-1
clone_size: few
cdr3_aa: CASSLDSRGPPYNEQFF
cdr3_nt: TGCGCCAGCAGCTTGGATTCAAGGGGACCACCCTACAATGAGCAGTTCTTC

d_call: .
v_call: TRBV20-1
j_call: TRBJ2-7
clone_size: .
cdr3_aa: CRGSQYGNYEQYF
cdr3_nt: TGCAGGGGTTCCCAATACGGGAACTACGAGCAGTACTTC

d_call: TRBD1
v_call: TRBV6-5
j_call: TRBJ1-1
clone_size: few
cdr3_aa: CASSYSWDRTTEAFF
cdr3_nt: TGTGCCAGCAGTTACTCGTGGGACAGGACCACTGAAGCTTTCTTT

d_call: .
v_call: TRBV20-1
j_call: TRBJ2-2
clone_size: few
cdr3_aa: CSASNRLLTGELFF
cdr3_nt: TGCAGTGCTAGTAATAGGTTGTTGACCGGGGAGCTGTTTTTT

d_call: .
v_call: TRBV25-1
j_call: TRBJ1-3
clone_size: .
cdr3_aa: CASSEWGHRSGNTIYF
cdr3_nt: TGTGCCAGCAGTGAATGGGGACACCGCTCTGGAAACACCATATATTTT

d_call: .
v_call: TRBV20-1
j_call: TRBJ2-5
clone_size: few
cdr3_aa: CNAIPENQETQYF
cdr3_nt: TGCAATGCTATTCCTGAGAACCAAGAGACCCAGTACTTC